This T cell receptor beta chain was captured in a study of CD8 T cells in ankylosing spondylitis. The CDR3 sequence is 11 residues long. Germline V gives CDR1 MNHEY, CDR2 SVGAGI. V dropped 6 bases and J dropped 11 bases, with 13 bases sitting between them. This clonotype is termed medium-sized. Its antigen remains unidentified. Findings of the study overall: Researchers report that disease-linked clones proved CD8+ and relatively rare in peripheral blood.

MiXCR, run by TCRdb on the 5' RACE reads, gives a single entry per CDR3 protein. The sample contains tens of thousands of distinct CDR3 sequences, less than 6% of which appear only once. Sequenced material: blood, either unsorted or a sorted T cell fraction (not recorded which). The sequence was collected from a male donor with ankylosing spondylitis or in good health (not recorded which). V is TRBV6-5 and J is TRBJ1-1; a weak D match, TRBD1 (5 bases). Written as DNA, the CDR3 is TGTGCCAGCAGCACCGGGACGGAGGCTTTCTTT. It encodes CASSTGTEAFF.